The 11 T cell receptor beta chains below were found in one sample sequenced in a study of blood T cell repertoires in COVID-19. Method: immunoSEQ multiplex PCR; TCRdb's copy keeps in-frame clones and lacks some. The table records about 500,000 clones, 85% to 90% of them present only once. Source material: peripheral blood. All receptors derive from a woman aged 45-60 years with COVID-19, enrolled during active disease.

The J gene is TRBJ2-1, the V gene TRBV13; 13 positions agree with TRBD2. J lost 5 bases, V lost 8 bases, and 12 bases had no gene match. CDR3 size: 17 residues. CDR1 is PRHDT and CDR2 is FYEKMQ in the germline V gene (reference sequence). The CDR3 spells CASRPVTLAGGNNEQFF. The CDR3 DNA follows: TGTGCCAGCCGGCCGGTAACACTAGCGGGGGGGAACAATGAGCAGTTCTTC.

V gene TRBV2 combines with J gene TRBJ2-7; 8 positions agree with TRBD1. CDR1 SNHLY and CDR2 FYNNEI come from the germline V gene. With V trimmed by 3 bases and J by 2 bases, 3 bases remained unmatched. The CDR3 contains 14 residues. DNA of the CDR3: TGTGCCAGCAGTGAGGGACAGGTGACCTACGAGCAGTACTTC. It encodes CASSEGQVTYEQYF.

As DNA, the CDR3 is TGTGCCAGCAGCTTGCCCCTAGCGGGGGCTGGTCGTGAGCAGTTCTTC. Its protein product is CASSLPLAGAGREQFF. The V and J genes are TRBV5-4 and TRBJ2-1; TRBD2 agrees at 10 bases. Germline CDR1 is SGHNT and CDR2 is YYREEE (reference sequence). V lost 1 base, J lost 9 bases, and 10 bases stayed unmatched. The CDR3 contains 16 residues. The whole variable domain, remainder taken from reference TRBV5-4 and TRBJ2-1, is ETGVTQSPTHLIKTRGQQVTLRCSSQSGHNTVSWYQQALGQGPQFIFQYYREEENGRGNFPPRFSGLQFPNYSSELNVNALELDDSALYLCASSLPLAGAGREQFFGPGTRLTVL.

Remarks on this clone: The same CDR3 can be traced to other DNA sequences in this sample. The V gene is TRBV5-1, the J gene TRBJ1-1; D perhaps matches TRBD1 (5 bases). Germline V gene lookup returns CDR1 SGHRS and CDR2 YFSETQ. The CDR3 is 15 residues long. With 0 bases removed from V and 0 bases from J, the gap between germline ends came to 9 bases. The CDR3 DNA reads TGCGCCAGCAGCTTGGGGGCGGGACTGAACACTGAAGCTTTCTTT. As protein: CASSLGAGLNTEAFF.

This clone showed up just once. The J gene is TRBJ2-1, the V gene TRBV12-5; D perhaps matches TRBD1 (6 bases). CDR1 is LGHNT and CDR2 is FRNRAP in the germline V gene. V was trimmed by 5 bases and J by 8 bases, leaving 16 bases between them. The CDR3 has 14 residues. CDR3: CASGPGHTPDEQFF. The CDR3 nucleotides are TGTGCTAGTGGTCCGGGACACACTCCCGATGAGCAGTTCTTC. The variable domain in full, completed from reference TRBV12-5 and TRBJ2-1, reads DARVTQTPRHKVTEMGQEVTMRCQPILGHNTVFWYRQTMMQGLELLAYFRNRAPLDDSGMPKDRFSAEMPDATLATLKIQPSEPRDSAVYFCASGPGHTPDEQFFGPGTRLTVL.

The rearrangement uses TRBV19 and TRBJ1-6; D gene uncertain. Germline-derived CDR1 and CDR2 are LNHDA and SQIVND (reference sequence). The V gene lost 2 bases and the J gene lost 6 bases, with 11 bases spanning the gap. The CDR3 runs to 15 residues. CDR3 coding DNA: TGTGCCAGTAGTATAAGCGTACAAGTTAATTCACCCCTCCACTTT. Residues: CASSISVQVNSPLHF.

On this clone itself: The junction and the germline gene differ at one end; a read error may be behind it. The chain is built from TRBV7-3 and TRBJ1-6; D remains ambiguous. Germline assignment: CDR1 SGHTA and CDR2 FQGTGA. This CDR3 contains 13 residues. CDR3 nucleotide sequence: TGTGCCAGCAGCCCCTCCCATAATTCACCCCTCCACTTT. It yields the protein CASSPSHNSPLHF.

The chain joins TRBV12-2 to TRBJ2-7; the table's D call, TRBD1, has no DNA check behind it. TRBV12-2 is reported as a pseudogene. The CDR3 runs 14 residues. This CDR3 is CASRERGRNYEQYF. In DNA, the CDR3 is TGTGCAAGTCGCGAAAGGGGAAGGAACTACGAGCAGTACTTC.

The chain carries TRBV5-4 and TRBJ2-6, with TRBD1 matching 7 bases. V dropped 4 bases and J dropped 0; count of bases not matched to a gene: 10. The CDR3 contains 18 residues. The V gene's germline CDR1 is SGHNT and CDR2 YYREEE (reference sequence). CDR3 sequence (DNA): TGTGCCAGCAGCCGAAGAGACAGGGCCCACTCTGGGGCCAACGTCCTGACTTTC. Protein product: CASSRRDRAHSGANVLTF.

V gene TRBV7-9 combines with J gene TRBJ1-2; D unresolved. This CDR3 region has 14 residues. Trimming took off 5 bases at V and 4 bases at J, with 14 bases between the two ends. Per the germline V gene, CDR1 is SEHNR and CDR2 is FQNEAQ (reference sequence). This CDR3 is CASSPGAGGYGYTF. CDR3 sequence (DNA): TGTGCCAGCAGCCCCGGAGCGGGTGGCTATGGCTACACCTTC.

This chain joins TRBV19 and TRBJ1-1; the D is unclear. The germline gives CDR1 LNHDA, CDR2 SQIVND (reference sequence). Trimming removed 1 base from V and 3 bases from J, with 6 bases in between. This CDR3 is 13 amino acids long. The CDR3 sequence is CASSIVEDTEAFF. The DNA of the CDR3 is TGTGCCAGTAGTATAGTGGAGGACACTGAAGCTTTCTTT.